These 16 T cell receptor beta chains came from one sample sequenced in a study of blood T cell repertoires in COVID-19. The protocol was immunoSEQ multiplex PCR, while the TCRdb copy is restricted to in-frame clones and leaves out a portion. The sample has under 95,000 clones; about 88% are singletons. Sequencing input: peripheral blood. All receptors come from a human donor in a cohort sampled during active COVID-19.

V and J are TRBV24-1 and TRBJ1-6; TRBD1 matches 8 bases. CDR1 is KGHDR and CDR2 is SFDVKD in the germline V gene. The ends lost 2 bases at V and 7 bases at J; junction bases unmatched: 3. CDR3 length: 15 amino acids. Here the CDR3 reads CATSDSGQENSPLHF. Written as DNA, the CDR3 is TGTGCCACCAGTGATTCGGGACAGGAAAATTCACCCCTCCACTTT.

The V call is TRBV7-9, the J call TRBJ2-1, with D possibly TRBD1 on 6 matching bases. This CDR3 region has 14 residues. The ends were cut back, 5 bases at V and 5 bases at J, with 13 bases in the middle. Germline CDR1 SEHNR, CDR2 FQNEAQ (reference sequence). CDR3 sequence (DNA): TGTGCCAGCAGCGACCGAGGGGGTAACAATGAGCAGTTCTTC. Translated, it gives CASSDRGGNNEQFF.

V is TRBV6-2 or TRBV6-3 and J is TRBJ2-3; 8 bases are a match to TRBD2. The length of the CDR3 is 18 residues. Germline V gives CDR1 MNHEY, CDR2 SVGEGT. The V segment lost 3 bases and the J segment 0 bases; nucleotides outside the gene matches: 11. CDR3 region: CASSYGGGSRYSTDTQYF. The DNA for the CDR3 is TGTGCCAGCAGTTATGGCGGGGGGTCTCGATACAGCACAGATACGCAGTATTTT.

The V call is TRBV19, the J call TRBJ2-7; 10 bases fit TRBD1. V was clipped by 1 base and J by 1 base; unmatched bases: 1. This CDR3 contains 15 residues. CDR1 and CDR2 (germline): LNHDA, SQIVND (reference sequence). The DNA for the CDR3 is TGTGCCAGTAGTATAGGGGGACAGGGGTCCTACGAGCAGTACTTC. This encodes CASSIGGQGSYEQYF.

The chain carries TRBV27 and TRBJ1-2; a possible D gene is TRBD1 (6 bases). Trimming removed 5 bases at V and 5 bases at J, with 12 bases between. Germline V lookup: CDR1 MNHEY, CDR2 SMNVEV (reference sequence). CDR3 length: 13 residues. The CDR3 here is CASSPAGEYGYTF. Here the CDR3 DNA reads TGTGCCAGCAGTCCCGCAGGGGAGTATGGCTACACCTTC.

V and J are TRBV9 and TRBJ1-4; no firm D call. V dropped 0 bases and J dropped 8 bases, with 14 bases sitting between them. CDR3 length equals 15 residues. The germline V gene has CDR1 SGDLS and CDR2 YYNGEE. CDR3 protein: CASSVGSGSREKLFF. CDR3 DNA sequence: TGTGCCAGCAGCGTAGGGTCGGGGTCACGGGAAAAACTGTTTTTT.

This chain joins TRBV5-4 and TRBJ1-3; 7 bases are a match to TRBD1. This CDR3 is 17 amino acids long. V was pared by 0 bases and J by 2 bases, with 8 bases of the junction left unmatched. CDR1 and CDR2 (germline): SGHNT, YYREEE (reference sequence). The CDR3 spells CASSLGGSTGTGNTIYF. Written as DNA, the CDR3 is TGTGCCAGCAGCTTGGGGGGTTCGACAGGGACTGGAAACACCATATATTTT.

The chain links TRBV27 to TRBJ2-3; a weak D match, TRBD2 (6 bases). Trimming stripped 5 bases from V and 1 base from J, with 13 bases between. The germline V gene has CDR1 MNHEY and CDR2 SMNVEV (reference sequence). CDR3 length: 15 residues. The CDR3 coding sequence is TGTGCCAGCAGTCCTGAAGCGGGCCGCACAGATACGCAGTATTTT. This encodes CASSPEAGRTDTQYF.

For the CDR3, the DNA is TGTGCCAGTAGTACATCAGGGGGCCAATCGCCCCAGCATTTT. It specifies CASSTSGGQSPQHF. The rearrangement links TRBV19 to TRBJ1-5; 8 positions match TRBD1. The length of the CDR3 is 14 residues. From germline, CDR1 is LNHDA and CDR2 SQIVND (reference sequence). Trimming took 4 bases from V and 9 from J; bases not matched to a gene: 8.

The chain is built from TRBV9 and TRBJ1-3; 7 bases match TRBD1. CDR3 length equals 16 residues. Germline V gene lookup returns CDR1 SGDLS and CDR2 YYNGEE. V gave up 4 bases and J gave up 2 bases; unmatched junction bases: 9. CDR3 residues: CASSSSGTVAGNTIYF. The CDR3 coding sequence is TGTGCCAGCAGCTCCTCCGGGACAGTAGCTGGAAACACCATATATTTT.

The chain recombines TRBV5-6 with TRBJ1-2; D is undetermined. Trimming removed 0 bases at V and 14 bases at J, with 11 bases between. CDR1 SGHDT and CDR2 YYEEEE come from the germline V gene. There are 11 residues in the CDR3. The CDR3 loop reads CASSLAQAWTF. In DNA, the CDR3 is TGTGCCAGCAGCTTGGCGCAGGCCTGGACCTTC.

This chain uses TRBV5-1 with TRBJ1-1; the D gene is possibly TRBD1 (5 bases). Germline V CDR1 and CDR2: SGHRS, YFSETQ. Trimming removed 2 bases from V and 8 bases from J, with 13 bases in between. The CDR3 consists of 13 residues. The CDR3 bases are TGCGCCAGCAGCTTAACAGGTGACGCCGAAGCTTTCTTT. Amino acid sequence: CASSLTGDAEAFF.

The chain uses TRBV19 and TRBJ1-2; 10 bases map to TRBD1. This CDR3 spans 13 amino acids. The V gene's germline CDR1 is LNHDA and CDR2 SQIVND (reference sequence). The junction had 5 bases not matched to a gene; V was cut back by 8 bases and J by 5 bases. The CDR3 loop reads CASGGQGGYGYTF. In nucleotides, the CDR3 is TGTGCCAGTGGAGGACAGGGGGGATATGGCTACACCTTC.

The genes are TRBV7-9 and TRBJ1-1; D might be TRBD1 (6 bases). Germline-derived CDR1 and CDR2 are SEHNR and FQNEAQ (reference sequence). There are 12 residues in the CDR3. The germline V and J ends were trimmed by 4 bases and 11 bases, with 14 bases remaining between them. CDR3 region: CASSSLSGQAFF. The CDR3 nucleotides are TGTGCCAGCAGCTCCTTAAGTGGACAGGCTTTCTTT.

V is TRBV2 and J is TRBJ1-2; D ambiguous. The CDR3 has 16 amino acids. The V end was cut by 8 bases, the J end by 4 bases, with 23 bases between. In germline, CDR1 is SNHLY, CDR2 FYNNEI. CDR3 bases: TGTGCCAGCGGCGGCGGAGGAAGTATGAAGGGCTATGGCTACACCTTC. It yields the protein CASGGGGSMKGYGYTF.

The rearrangement links TRBV5-1 to TRBJ2-2, with 10 bases aligning to TRBD1. Germline assignment: CDR1 SGHRS and CDR2 YFSETQ. The CDR3 contains 17 residues. The V and J ends lost 0 bases and 2 bases, in that order; junction bases with no gene match: 4. The CDR3 sequence: CASSLGQGAGNTGELFF. The CDR3 region has the DNA TGCGCCAGCAGCTTGGGACAGGGGGCGGGAAACACCGGGGAGCTGTTTTTT.